These T cell receptor beta chains were read from a single sample in a study of glioma-infiltrating T cells after dendritic cell vaccination. Profiling relied on immunoSEQ multiplex PCR, and the TCRdb table lists in-frame clones only, not all of them. The profile shows almost 65,000 clones, 80% to 85% of them singletons. Sequenced here: blood, sampled before dendritic cell vaccination. All receptors come from a human donor with glioblastoma. The CDR3 runs from the conserved cysteine through the conserved F or W. The D gene is left open where the match is weak. Clone size appears in some rows only: once, few, many, or a class for an expanded clone.

j_call	v_call	d_call	clone_size	cdr3_aa	cdr3_nt
TRBJ2-1	TRBV6-5	NA	NA	CASSYARTLNEQFF	TGTGCCAGCAGTTACGCCCGAACTCTCAATGAGCAGTTCTTC
TRBJ1-1	TRBV28	NA	NA	CASSLAPNIGTEAFF	TGTGCCAGCAGTCTCGCCCCCAATATCGGCACTGAAGCTTTCTTT
TRBJ2-6	TRBV5-1	TRBD1	few	CASSLAYQGTGLAGANVLTF	TGCGCCAGCAGCTTGGCCTACCAGGGGACAGGGTTAGCGGGGGCCAACGTCCTGACTTTC
TRBJ1-5	TRBV7-9	NA	once	CASSSLGGVNQPQHF	TGTGCCAGCAGCTCCCTAGGGGGTGTCAATCAGCCCCAGCATTTT
TRBJ2-1	TRBV27	TRBD2	NA	CATSGLVGNNEQFF	TGTGCCACCTCGGGACTAGTCGGGAATAATGAGCAGTTCTTC
TRBJ1-5	TRBV19	TRBD1	few	CASTSTGLPNQPQHF	TGTGCCAGTACCTCGACAGGGCTTCCAAATCAGCCCCAGCATTTT
TRBJ2-6	TRBV5-1	NA	NA	CASSPPLSSGANVLTF	TGCGCCAGCAGCCCCCCGCTAAGCTCTGGGGCCAACGTCCTGACTTTC
TRBJ2-2	TRBV4-1	TRBD1	NA	CASSRAGQGAGELFF	TGCGCCAGCAGCCGAGCGGGACAGGGAGCCGGGGAGCTGTTTTTT
TRBJ2-5	TRBV15	NA	NA	CATSRPTSETQYF	TGTGCCACCAGCCGCCCTACCTCGGAGACCCAGTACTTC
TRBJ1-2	TRBV18	TRBD1	NA	CASSPPTGGSDGYTF	TGTGCCAGCTCACCACCGACAGGGGGTTCGGATGGCTACACCTTC
TRBJ2-5	TRBV30	NA	NA	CAWGPTPDSIYQETQYF	TGTGCCTGGGGACCAACCCCCGACAGCATTTACCAAGAGACCCAGTACTTC
TRBJ2-3	TRBV10-3	NA	NA	CAISEGADTDTQYF	TGTGCCATCAGTGAGGGAGCGGACACAGATACGCAGTATTTT
TRBJ2-3	TRBV13	NA	NA	CASSSLGIYSKGTDTQYF	TGTGCCAGCAGCTCCCTGGGCATTTATTCTAAGGGCACAGATACGCAGTATTTT
TRBJ2-3	TRBV5-1	TRBD2	NA	CASSRDYTTTDTQYF	TGCGCCAGCAGCCGGGACTACACCACCACAGATACGCAGTATTTT
TRBJ2-5	TRBV9	TRBD1	NA	CASSVAGGPETQYF	TGTGCCAGCAGCGTAGCAGGGGGTCCAGAGACCCAGTACTTC
TRBJ2-7	TRBV11-2	TRBD1	few	CASSHRQGGTYEQYF	TGTGCCAGCAGCCACCGACAGGGGGGCACCTACGAGCAGTACTTC
TRBJ2-7	TRBV13	TRBD2	NA	CASSLRGGASYEQYF	TGTGCCAGCAGCCTACGCGGGGGGGCATCCTACGAGCAGTACTTC
TRBJ2-5	TRBV5-6	NA	NA	CASSFMVSGETQYF	TGTGCCAGCAGCTTTATGGTCTCAGGGGAGACCCAGTACTTC
TRBJ2-7	TRBV2	NA	NA	CASTVVRAEQYF	TGTGCCAGCACTGTAGTAAGAGCCGAGCAGTACTTC
TRBJ1-4	TRBV5-1	NA	NA	CASSQLGQRGEKLFF	TGCGCCAGCAGCCAACTCGGACAGAGGGGTGAAAAACTGTTTTTT
TRBJ1-3	TRBV30	TRBD1	NA	CAWSRSGGPGNTIYF	TGTGCCTGGAGTAGATCAGGGGGGCCGGGAAACACCATATATTTT
TRBJ2-7	TRBV28	NA	NA	CASSLPGSTVYEQYF	TGTGCCAGCAGTTTGCCGGGGTCAACGGTCTACGAGCAGTACTTC
TRBJ1-6	TRBV7-2	NA	NA	CASSFSLRNSPLHF	TGTGCCAGCAGCTTCTCACTTCGCAATTCACCCCTCCACTTT
TRBJ1-5	TRBV10-1	NA	NA	CASSETRERPQHF	TGCGCCAGCAGTGAGACGAGGGAGCGGCCCCAGCATTTT
TRBJ2-2	TRBV9	TRBD1	NA	CASSAGTGGTGELFF	TGTGCCAGCAGCGCCGGGACAGGGGGCACCGGGGAGCTGTTTTTT
TRBJ1-3	TRBV19	TRBD1	few	CASRIQGTGSGNTIYF	TGTGCCAGTAGGATACAGGGGACAGGATCTGGAAACACCATATATTTT
TRBJ2-1	TRBV6-5	TRBD1	NA	CAMRQGLYNEQFF	TGTGCCATGAGACAGGGCTTATACAATGAGCAGTTCTTC
TRBJ1-6	TRBV18	TRBD1	once	CASSPTPTGTVDNSPLHF	TGTGCCAGCTCACCAACTCCTACCGGGACAGTAGATAATTCCCCCCTCCACTTT
TRBJ2-7	TRBV5-1	NA	few	CASSLGAAGAGFEQYF	TGCGCCAGCAGCTTGGGCGCGGCGGGGGCGGGTTTCGAGCAGTACTTC
TRBJ1-4	TRBV6-5	NA	NA	CASSRTATNEKLFF	TGTGCCAGCAGCAGGACAGCAACTAATGAAAAACTGTTTTTT
TRBJ2-2	TRBV5-8	NA	NA	CASAPRILTGELFF	TGTGCCAGCGCTCCGCGGATTCTCACCGGGGAGCTGTTTTTT
TRBJ2-1	TRBV27	TRBD2	NA	CASRKTAGGKYNEQFF	TGTGCCAGCAGGAAAACAGCGGGGGGCAAATACAATGAGCAGTTCTTC
TRBJ2-1	TRBV29-1	NA	NA	CSVQGGSYNEQFF	TGCAGCGTCCAGGGGGGTTCCTACAATGAGCAGTTCTTC
TRBJ2-3	TRBV5-1	TRBD1	NA	CASSLALDRVADTQYF	TGCGCCAGCAGCCTGGCTTTGGACAGGGTTGCAGATACGCAGTATTTT
TRBJ2-1	TRBV2	TRBD2	once	CASVLGGDNEQFF	TGTGCCAGCGTGCTTGGGGGGGACAATGAGCAGTTCTTC
TRBJ2-7	TRBV27	NA	NA	CASSLSPLGIYEQYF	TGTGCCAGCAGTTTATCCCCACTAGGGATTTACGAGCAGTACTTC
TRBJ1-2	TRBV11-2	NA	NA	CASSRTVVGRGYTF	TGTGCCAGCAGCCGGACAGTGGTAGGACGTGGCTACACCTTC
TRBJ2-1	TRBV5-4	TRBD2	NA	CASSYTSGGAYNEQFF	TGTGCCAGCAGCTACACTAGCGGGGGGGCCTACAATGAGCAGTTCTTC
TRBJ1-2	TRBV2	NA	NA	CASSLQPNYGYTF	TGTGCCAGCAGTCTACAGCCTAACTATGGCTACACCTTC
TRBJ2-5	TRBV11-2	NA	NA	CANSLPVQETQYF	TGTGCCAACAGCTTACCAGTCCAAGAGACCCAGTACTTC
TRBJ2-1	TRBV20-1	NA	NA	CSAHPDNEQFF	TGCAGTGCGCACCCGGACAATGAGCAGTTCTTC
TRBJ2-2	TRBV6-6	TRBD1	NA	CASSVRQGSYTGELFF	TGTGCCAGCAGTGTAAGACAGGGTTCCTACACCGGGGAGCTGTTTTTT
TRBJ2-3	TRBV4-1	NA	NA	CASSQAIRGTERYEAQYF	TGCGCCAGCAGCCAAGCAATCCGGGGGACAGAACGCTACGAAGCGCAGTATTTT
TRBJ2-3	TRBV28	NA	NA	CASSLAASTDTQYF	TGTGCCAGCAGTTTAGCGGCTAGCACAGATACGCAGTATTTT
TRBJ1-1	TRBV5-4	NA	NA	CASSADTGRWNTEAFF	TGTGCCAGCAGCGCAGATACAGGGAGATGGAACACTGAAGCTTTCTTT
TRBJ2-5	TRBV2	TRBD2	NA	CASSVASGGAGETQYF	TGTGCCAGCAGTGTGGCTAGCGGGGGGGCGGGAGAGACCCAGTACTTC
TRBJ2-1	TRBV7-9	TRBD2	NA	CAGGASGDYNEQFF	TGTGCCGGCGGGGCTAGCGGGGACTACAATGAGCAGTTCTTC
TRBJ2-3	TRBV19	TRBD2	NA	CASSLKGLAADTQYF	TGTGCCAGTAGCTTAAAAGGACTAGCAGCAGATACGCAGTATTTT
TRBJ2-1	TRBV2	TRBD1	NA	CASAGTGRNEQFF	TGTGCCAGTGCCGGGACAGGTCGAAATGAGCAGTTCTTC